The 8 T cell receptor beta chains reported below all come from one sample, sequenced in a study of CD8+CD57+ T cells in acquired aplastic anemia. Both TCR beta VDJ combination and CDR3 sequence profiling were carried out. Genomic DNA was the template for this profiling. One entry per CDR3 protein results from TCRdb running MiXCR on the reads. The table lists over 100,000 distinct CDR3 sequences, about 40% of them singletons. The sequenced material came from sorted CD4+, CD8+, or CD8+CD57+ T cells (not recorded which) from PBMCs. The receptor source for this set is a human donor in good health, serving as a control.

This clonotype has more than one count but fewer than ten. A much larger clone lies one base from this, so it may be a read error. The V gene is TRBV6-1, the J gene TRBJ2-3; TRBD1 matches 8 bases. The CDR3 is made up of 14 amino acids. Germline V gives CDR1 MNHNS, CDR2 SASEGT. CDR3 residues: CAGSPWTGTDTQYF. CDR3 sequence (DNA): TGTGCCGGCAGTCCCTGGACAGGGACGGATACGCAGTATTTT.

This clonotype was counted a few times. The V gene is TRBV12-3 or TRBV12-4, the J gene TRBJ2-3, with 16 bases matching TRBD2. V was clipped by 5 bases and J by 7 bases; unmatched bases: 15. This CDR3 region has 19 residues. The DNA for the CDR3 is TGTGCCAGCAGTACGGGACTAGCGGGAGGGCATCCCCTCCCATATACGCAGTATTTT. As protein: CASSTGLAGGHPLPYTQYF.

This clonotype was detected many times. The rearrangement joins TRBV7-9 to TRBJ2-7, with D tentatively TRBD1 or TRBD2 (5 bases each). Trimming took off 1 base at V and 2 bases at J, with 12 bases between the two ends. The CDR3 runs to 15 residues. Germline CDR1 is SEHNR and CDR2 is FQNEAQ (reference sequence). The CDR3 DNA reads TGTGCCAGCAGCTTAGGGGGGAAAGCCCCCTACGAGCAGTACTTC. It specifies CASSLGGKAPYEQYF.

This clonotype was detected only once. V and J are TRBV19 and TRBJ2-2, with 8 bases identical to TRBD2. The CDR3 sequence is 18 residues long. V lost 1 base and J lost 8; bases outside the gene matches: 15. CDR1 and CDR2 from the germline V gene are LNHDA and SQIVND (reference sequence). CDR3 amino acids: CASSIGGGGPTFIGELFF. The CDR3 DNA sequence: TGTGCCAGTAGTATAGGGGGCGGGGGGCCGACGTTCATAGGGGAGCTGTTTTTT. Full variable domain (missing parts from reference TRBV19 and TRBJ2-2): DGGITQSPKYLFRKEGQNVTLSCEQNLNHDAMYWYRQDPGQGLRLIYYSQIVNDFQKGDIAEGYSVSREKKESFPLTVTSAQKNPTAFYLCASSIGGGGPTFIGELFFGEGSRLTVL.

This clonotype came up many times. This chain connects TRBV20-1 to TRBJ2-4, with a tentative D call TRBD1 (5 bases). V was clipped by 6 bases and J by 2 bases, with 14 bases between them. The CDR3 consists of 14 residues. CDR1 and CDR2 from the germline V gene are DFQATT and SNEGSKA (reference sequence). The CDR3 reads CSAQFRVTKNIQYF. The DNA for the CDR3 is TGCAGTGCACAGTTCAGGGTTACCAAAAACATTCAGTACTTC.

This clonotype was seen repeatedly, ten times or more. The V gene is TRBV19, the J gene TRBJ1-2, with unresolved D. The CDR3 contains 14 residues. Trimming removed 5 bases from V and 8 bases from J, with 18 bases in between. Germline lookup yields CDR1 LNHDA and CDR2 SQIVND (reference sequence). The CDR3 DNA follows: TGTGCCAGTAGTGTTTTGAGGGAAGCTGGCGGCTACACCTTC. It codes for CASSVLREAGGYTF.

This clonotype was found many times. The chain is built from TRBV7-8 and TRBJ1-5; TRBD1 matches at 7 bases. The CDR3 runs to 15 residues. The ends lost 6 bases at V and 2 bases at J; junction bases unmatched: 7. The germline gives CDR1 SGHVS, CDR2 FQNEAQ. CDR3 loop: CASSLRGGGNQPQHF. The CDR3 nucleotides read TGTGCCAGCAGTCTCAGGGGGGGTGGCAATCAGCCCCAGCATTTT.

This clonotype was detected only a few times. The chain couples TRBV24-1 to TRBJ1-1; D is undetermined. CDR1 and CDR2 from the germline V gene are KGHDR and SFDVKD. The CDR3 runs to 13 residues. V lost 4 bases and J 2 bases, leaving 7 bases between the germline ends. The CDR3: CATSELSNTEAFF. The CDR3, as DNA: TGTGCCACCAGTGAACTAAGCAACACTGAAGCTTTCTTT.